The sequence of this T cell receptor (beta chain) was determined in a study of shared clonotypes between healthy human individuals. Method: immunoSEQ multiplex PCR; TCRdb's copy keeps in-frame clones and lacks some. The sample holds hundreds of thousands of clones; 60% to 75% are singletons and the top ten take roughly 1.9%. From germline, CDR1 is SGHRS and CDR2 YFSETQ. The CDR3 spans 16 residues. In its sample, this clone was seen once. A junction end diverges from the germline sequence, so it may reflect a read error. The sequenced material came from memory CD4+ T cells sorted from blood. Subset: CD45RA-negative fraction. The gene calls are TRBV5-1 and TRBJ2-5; 9 positions match TRBD2. The sequence came from a woman aged 25-40 years in good health. The chain's CDR3 is CASSFARSGGGEPQYF. The CDR3 coding sequence is TGCGCCAGCAGCTTTGCCCGTAGCGGGGGCGGAGAGCCCCAGTACTTC.